Given below is one T cell receptor (beta chain) in context. Its matching antigen is unknown. Vbeta (60) and Jbeta (13) primers were used in the PCR. Assay used: immunoSEQ multiplex PCR; TCRdb lists only in-frame clones, some missing. The sample table sets out some 130,000 clones. Healthy bone marrow donors supplied every sample. This sample is part of a study of cytomegalovirus exposure and HLA in healthy donors. General study points: A likely sequencing artifact accounted for one observed cluster of highly shared sequence variants. In vitro confirmation showed three CMV-associated chains to be CMV antigen specific. In a later analysis, specific HLA alleles were associated with 16,000 or so TCR beta sequences at a 0.05 false discovery rate.

The germline gives CDR1 SGHKS, CDR2 YYEKEE (reference sequence). This CDR3 has 15 residues. Deletions cut 3 bases from V and 4 bases from J, with 16 bases between. Specimen: PBMCs. This chain connects TRBV5-5 to TRBJ1-2; D may be TRBD1 (6 bases). The TCR originated in a man between 18 and 29 years old in good health and CMV-seronegative. CDR3 in DNA: TGTGCCAGCAGCTCTCTTTCGACAGGTCTCTATGGCTACACCTTC. It translates to CASSSLSTGLYGYTF.